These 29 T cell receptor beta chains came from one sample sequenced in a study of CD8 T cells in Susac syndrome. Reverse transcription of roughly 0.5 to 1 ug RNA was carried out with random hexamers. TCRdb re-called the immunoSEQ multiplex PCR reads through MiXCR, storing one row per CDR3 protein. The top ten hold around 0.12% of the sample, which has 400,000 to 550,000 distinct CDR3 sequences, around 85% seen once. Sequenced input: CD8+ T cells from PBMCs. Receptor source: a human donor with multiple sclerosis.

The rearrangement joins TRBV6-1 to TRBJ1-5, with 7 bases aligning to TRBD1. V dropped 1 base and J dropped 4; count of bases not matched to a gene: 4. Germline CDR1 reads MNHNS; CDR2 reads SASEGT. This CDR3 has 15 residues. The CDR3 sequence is CASSEVAGGNQPQHF. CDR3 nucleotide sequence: TGTGCCAGCAGTGAAGTGGCAGGGGGGAATCAGCCCCAGCATTTT.

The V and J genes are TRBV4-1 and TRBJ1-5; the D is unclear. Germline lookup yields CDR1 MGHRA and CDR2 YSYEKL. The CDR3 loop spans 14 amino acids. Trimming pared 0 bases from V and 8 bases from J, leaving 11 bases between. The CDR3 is CASSQDRSGKPQHF. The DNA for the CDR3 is TGCGCCAGCAGCCAAGACCGGTCGGGAAAGCCCCAGCATTTT.

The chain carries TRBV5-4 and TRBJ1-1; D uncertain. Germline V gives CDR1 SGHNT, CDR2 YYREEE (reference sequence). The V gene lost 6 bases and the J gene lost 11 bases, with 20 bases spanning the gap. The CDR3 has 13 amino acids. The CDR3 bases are TGTGCCAGCACACTCGCCGAAGATCGAGTGGCTTTCTTT. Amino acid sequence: CASTLAEDRVAFF.

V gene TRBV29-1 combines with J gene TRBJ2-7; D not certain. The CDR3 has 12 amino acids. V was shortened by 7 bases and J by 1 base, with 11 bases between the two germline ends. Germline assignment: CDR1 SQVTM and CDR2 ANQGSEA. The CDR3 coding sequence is TGCAGCGCCGCGGTCGGATCCTACGAGCAGTACTTC. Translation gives CSAAVGSYEQYF.

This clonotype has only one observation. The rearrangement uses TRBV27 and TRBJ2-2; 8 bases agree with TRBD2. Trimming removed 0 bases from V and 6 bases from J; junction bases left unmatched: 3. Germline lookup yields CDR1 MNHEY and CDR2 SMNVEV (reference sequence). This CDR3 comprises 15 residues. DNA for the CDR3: TGTGCCAGCAGTTTATCGGCGGGAGGATCCGGGGAGCTGTTTTTT. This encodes CASSLSAGGSGELFF.

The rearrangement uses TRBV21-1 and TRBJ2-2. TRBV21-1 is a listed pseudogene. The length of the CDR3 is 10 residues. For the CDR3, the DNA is TGTGCCAGCAGCAACCATAGGGTGTTTTTT. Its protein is CASSNHRVFF.

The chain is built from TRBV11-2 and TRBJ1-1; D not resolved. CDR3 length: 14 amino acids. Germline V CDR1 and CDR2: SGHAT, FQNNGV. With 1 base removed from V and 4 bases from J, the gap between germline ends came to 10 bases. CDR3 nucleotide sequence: TGTGCCAGCAGCTTAGTGCCGGGAAGCACTGAAGCTTTCTTT. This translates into CASSLVPGSTEAFF. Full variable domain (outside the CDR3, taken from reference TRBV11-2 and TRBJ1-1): EAGVAQSPRYKIIEKRQSVAFWCNPISGHATLYWYQQILGQGPKLLIQFQNNGVVDDSQLPKDRFSAERLKGVDSTLKIQPAKLEDSAVYLCASSLVPGSTEAFFGQGTRLTVV.

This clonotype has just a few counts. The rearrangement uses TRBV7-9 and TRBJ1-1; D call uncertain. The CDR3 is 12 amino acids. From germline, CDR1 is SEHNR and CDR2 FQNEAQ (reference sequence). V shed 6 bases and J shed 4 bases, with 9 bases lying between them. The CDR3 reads CASSFWGTEAFF. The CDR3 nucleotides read TGTGCCAGCAGTTTTTGGGGCACTGAAGCTTTCTTT.

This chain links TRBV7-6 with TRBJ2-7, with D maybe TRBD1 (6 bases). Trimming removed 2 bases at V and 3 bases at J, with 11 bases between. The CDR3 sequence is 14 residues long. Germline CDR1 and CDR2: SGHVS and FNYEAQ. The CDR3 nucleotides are TGTGCCAGCAGCTTAAACAGGGCGGACTACGAGCAGTACTTC. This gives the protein CASSLNRADYEQYF.

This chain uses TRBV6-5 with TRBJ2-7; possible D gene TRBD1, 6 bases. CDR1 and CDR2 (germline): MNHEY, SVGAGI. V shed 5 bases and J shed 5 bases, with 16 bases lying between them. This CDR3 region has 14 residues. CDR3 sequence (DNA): TGTGCCAGCAGTCCTACAGGGACCGGCCACGAGCAGTACTTC. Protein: CASSPTGTGHEQYF.

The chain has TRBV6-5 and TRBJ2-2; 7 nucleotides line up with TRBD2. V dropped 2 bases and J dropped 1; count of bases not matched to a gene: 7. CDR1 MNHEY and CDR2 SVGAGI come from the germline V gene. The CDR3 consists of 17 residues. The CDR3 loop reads CASSYAPGGRNTGELFF. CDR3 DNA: TGTGCCAGCAGTTACGCCCCCGGCGGGAGGAACACCGGGGAGCTGTTTTTT.

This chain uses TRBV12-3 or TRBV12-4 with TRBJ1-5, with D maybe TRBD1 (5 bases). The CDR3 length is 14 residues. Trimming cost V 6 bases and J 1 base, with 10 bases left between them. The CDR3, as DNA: TGTGCCAGCAGATTTGACAGCAGCAATCAGCCCCAGCATTTT. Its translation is CASRFDSSNQPQHF.

CDR3 amino acids: CASSPSGTLNEQFF. The CDR3 coding sequence is TGTGCCAGCAGCCCTAGCGGGACTCTCAATGAGCAGTTCTTC. The chain recombines TRBV7-9 with TRBJ2-1; 9 nucleotides line up with TRBD2. Germline assignment: CDR1 SEHNR and CDR2 FQNEAQ (reference sequence). CDR3 length: 14 residues. J lost 6 bases, V lost 5 bases, and 5 bases had no gene match. Using reference TRBV7-9 and TRBJ2-1 for the parts outside the CDR3, the full variable domain is DTGVSQNPRHKITKRGQNVTFRCDPISEHNRLYWYRQTLGQGPEFLTYFQNEAQLEKSRLLSDRFSAERPKGSFSTLEIQRTEQGDSAMYLCASSPSGTLNEQFFGPGTRLTVL.

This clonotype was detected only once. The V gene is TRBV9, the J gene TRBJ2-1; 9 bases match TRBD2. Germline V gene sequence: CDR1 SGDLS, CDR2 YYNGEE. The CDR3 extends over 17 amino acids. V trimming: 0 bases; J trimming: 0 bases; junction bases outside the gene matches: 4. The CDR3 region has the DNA TGTGCCAGCAGCGTAGGGGGTAGCGGGAGCTCCTACAATGAGCAGTTCTTC. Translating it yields CASSVGGSGSSYNEQFF.

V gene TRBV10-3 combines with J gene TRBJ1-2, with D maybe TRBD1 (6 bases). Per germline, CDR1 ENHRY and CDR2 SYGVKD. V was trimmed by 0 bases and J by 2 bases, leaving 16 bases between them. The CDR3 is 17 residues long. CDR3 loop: CAISESIATGENYGYTF. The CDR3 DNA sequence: TGTGCCATCAGTGAGTCGATTGCGACAGGTGAAAACTATGGCTACACCTTC.

The CDR3 spells CSARLAGAVSSYEQYF. CDR3 nucleotide sequence: TGCAGTGCTAGGTTGGCGGGGGCCGTCTCCTCCTACGAGCAGTACTTC. V usage is TRBV20-1 and J usage is TRBJ2-7; D perhaps matches TRBD2 (7 bases). CDR3 size: 16 residues. The V gene lost 3 bases and the J gene lost 0 bases, with 18 bases spanning the gap. Germline V gene sequence: CDR1 DFQATT, CDR2 SNEGSKA (reference sequence).

For the CDR3, the DNA is TGCGCCAGCAGCCACCCCTTGGATGAGCAGTTCTTC. Its protein is CASSHPLDEQFF. This rearrangement joins TRBV4-1 to TRBJ2-1, with no clear D. The CDR3 loop spans 12 amino acids. V was cut by 3 bases and J by 8 bases, with 8 bases left in between. Germline V CDR1 and CDR2: MGHRA, YSYEKL.

Here the CDR3 reads CASSFQNGLITEAFF. DNA of the CDR3: TGTGCCAGCAGTTTCCAGAACGGGTTGATCACTGAAGCTTTCTTT. The chain combines TRBV6-2 or TRBV6-3 with TRBJ1-1; D gene uncertain. This CDR3 comprises 15 residues. CDR1 MNHEY and CDR2 SVGEGT come from the germline V gene. The V gene lost 4 bases and the J gene lost 4 bases, with 16 bases spanning the gap.

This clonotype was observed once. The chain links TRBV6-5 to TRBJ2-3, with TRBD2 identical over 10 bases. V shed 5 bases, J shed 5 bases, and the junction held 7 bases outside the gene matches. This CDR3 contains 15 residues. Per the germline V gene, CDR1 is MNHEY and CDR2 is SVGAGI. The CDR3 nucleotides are TGTGCCAGCAGTGGGGCTAGCGGGGGAGGAGATACGCAGTATTTT. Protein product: CASSGASGGGDTQYF.

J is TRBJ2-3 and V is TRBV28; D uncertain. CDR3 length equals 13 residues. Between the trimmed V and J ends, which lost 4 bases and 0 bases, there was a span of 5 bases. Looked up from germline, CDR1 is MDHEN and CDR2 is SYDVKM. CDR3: CASSYTSTDTQYF. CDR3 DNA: TGTGCCAGCAGTTATACTAGCACAGATACGCAGTATTTT. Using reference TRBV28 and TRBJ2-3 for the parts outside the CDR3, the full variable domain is DVKVTQSSRYLVKRTGEKVFLECVQDMDHENMFWYRQDPGLGLRLIYFSYDVKMKEKGDIPEGYSVSREKKERFSLILESASTNQTSMYLCASSYTSTDTQYFGPGTRLTVL.

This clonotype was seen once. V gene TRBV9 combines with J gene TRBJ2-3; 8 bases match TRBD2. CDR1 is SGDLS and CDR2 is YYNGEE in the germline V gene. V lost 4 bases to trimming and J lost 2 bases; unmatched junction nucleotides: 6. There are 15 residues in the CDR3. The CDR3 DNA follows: TGTGCCAGCAGCTCCTTCGGGAGGGACACAGATACGCAGTATTTT. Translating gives CASSSFGRDTDTQYF.

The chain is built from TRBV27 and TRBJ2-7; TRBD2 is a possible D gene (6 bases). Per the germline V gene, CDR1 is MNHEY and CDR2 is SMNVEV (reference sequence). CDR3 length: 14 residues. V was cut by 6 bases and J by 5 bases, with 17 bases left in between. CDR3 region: CASSLGGSPDEQYF. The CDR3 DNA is TGTGCCAGCAGCCTAGGAGGGAGCCCCGACGAGCAGTACTTC.

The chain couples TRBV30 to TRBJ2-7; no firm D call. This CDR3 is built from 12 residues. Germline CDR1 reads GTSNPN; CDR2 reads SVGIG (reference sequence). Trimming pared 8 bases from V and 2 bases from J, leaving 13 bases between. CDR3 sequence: CAMDGGTYEQYF. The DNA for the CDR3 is TGTGCCATGGACGGCGGAACCTACGAGCAGTACTTC.

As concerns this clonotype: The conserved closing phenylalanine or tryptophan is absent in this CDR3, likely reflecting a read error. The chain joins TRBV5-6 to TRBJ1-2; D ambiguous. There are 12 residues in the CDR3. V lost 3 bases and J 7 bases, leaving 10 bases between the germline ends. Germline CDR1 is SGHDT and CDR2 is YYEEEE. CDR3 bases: TGTGCCAGCAGCTCCGGGCTTCTTGGCTACACCCTC. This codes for CASSSGLLGYTL.

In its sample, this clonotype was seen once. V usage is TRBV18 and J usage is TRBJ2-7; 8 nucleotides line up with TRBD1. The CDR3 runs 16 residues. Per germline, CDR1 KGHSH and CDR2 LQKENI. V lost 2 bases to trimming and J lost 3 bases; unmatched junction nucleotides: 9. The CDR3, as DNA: TGTGCCAGCTCACCAGACACGGGACAGGACATCTACGAGCAGTACTTC. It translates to CASSPDTGQDIYEQYF.

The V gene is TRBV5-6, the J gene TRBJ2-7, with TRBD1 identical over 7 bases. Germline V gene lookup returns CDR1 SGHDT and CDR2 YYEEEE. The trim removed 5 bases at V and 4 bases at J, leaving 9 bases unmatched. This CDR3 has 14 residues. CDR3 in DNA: TGTGCCAGCAGTTCTGGGACAGACGAATACGAGCAGTACTTC. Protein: CASSSGTDEYEQYF.

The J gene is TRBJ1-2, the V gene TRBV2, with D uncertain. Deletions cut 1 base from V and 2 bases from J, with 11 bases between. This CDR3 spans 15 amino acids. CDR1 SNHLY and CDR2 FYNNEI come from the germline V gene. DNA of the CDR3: TGTGCCAGCAGTGAAGGGGCAGGTCGGAACTATGGCTACACCTTC. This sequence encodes CASSEGAGRNYGYTF. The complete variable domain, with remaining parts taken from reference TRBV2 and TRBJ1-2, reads EPEVTQTPSHQVTQMGQEVILRCVPISNHLYFYWYRQILGQKVEFLVSFYNNEISEKSEIFDDQFSVERPDGSNFTLKIRSTKLEDSAMYFCASSEGAGRNYGYTFGSGTRLTVV.

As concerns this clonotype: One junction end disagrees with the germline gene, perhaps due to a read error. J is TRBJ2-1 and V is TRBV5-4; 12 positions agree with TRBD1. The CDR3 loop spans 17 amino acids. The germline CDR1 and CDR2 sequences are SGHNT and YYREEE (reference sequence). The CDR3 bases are TGTGCCAGCAGCTCCGGGGGACAGGGGGCGTCCGACAATGGGCAGTTCTTC. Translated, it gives CASSSGGQGASDNGQFF.

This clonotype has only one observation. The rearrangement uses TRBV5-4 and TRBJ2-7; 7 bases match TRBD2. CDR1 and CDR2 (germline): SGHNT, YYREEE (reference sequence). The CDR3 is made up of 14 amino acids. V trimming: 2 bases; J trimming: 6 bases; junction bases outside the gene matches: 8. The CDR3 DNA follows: TGTGCCAGCAGCTTAGCGGGGTATTATTCCGAGCAGTACTTC. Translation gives CASSLAGYYSEQYF.